This entry lists 14 T cell receptor beta chains sequenced from one sample in a study of blood T cells in healthy people across ages. The authors ran a second PCR of about 7 to 12 cycles using a sample-barcoded 5' primer and a J-beta primer mix. TCRdb re-called the 5' RACE reads with MiXCR, one entry per CDR3 protein. The data show 1.8 million or so distinct CDR3 sequences, roughly two fifths seen once. The sequenced sample consisted of blood. Source of these receptors: a human donor in good health.

In this sample, this clonotype turned up a few times. The J gene is TRBJ2-3, the V gene TRBV11-2; D is possibly TRBD1 or TRBD2 (5 bases each). The CDR3 totals 19 residues. Germline CDR1 and CDR2: SGHAT and FQNNGV. V was cut by 5 bases and J by 3 bases, with 27 bases left in between. CDR3 amino acids: CASSPSGMPGREVTDTQYF. DNA of the CDR3: TGTGCCAGCAGCCCGTCGGGGATGCCTGGCAGGGAAGTAACAGATACGCAGTATTTT.

This chain links TRBV20-1 with TRBJ1-6; unclear D gene. Germline values: CDR1 DFQATT, CDR2 SNEGSKA (reference sequence). The CDR3 length is 12 residues. V lost 3 bases and J lost 10, with 10 bases in between. The CDR3 sequence is CSASDIDSPLHF. CDR3 sequence (DNA): TGCAGTGCTAGTGACATCGACTCACCCCTCCACTTT.

This clonotype occurred a few times. The chain employs TRBV7-2 and TRBJ1-6, with D possibly being TRBD1 (6 bases). Per the germline V gene, CDR1 is SGHTA and CDR2 is FQGNSA. Trimming pared 2 bases from V and 6 bases from J, leaving 11 bases between. This CDR3 spans 15 amino acids. The CDR3 loop reads CASSLPRGPNSPLHF. DNA of the CDR3: TGTGCCAGCAGCTTACCCAGGGGTCCTAATTCACCCCTCCACTTT.

This clonotype was detected only a few times. The chain employs TRBV11-1 and TRBJ2-5; 7 nucleotides line up with TRBD2. CDR1 and CDR2 from the germline V gene are SGHAT and FQDESV (reference sequence). V shed 4 bases, J shed 2 bases, and the junction held 7 bases outside the gene matches. CDR3 length: 15 amino acids. As DNA, the CDR3 is TGTGCCAGCAGCTCGGGCGGGGGATGGCAAGAGACCCAGTACTTC. Protein sequence: CASSSGGGWQETQYF.

This clonotype was counted a few times. The rearrangement uses TRBV7-2 and TRBJ1-2; no definite D call. Germline lookup yields CDR1 SGHTA and CDR2 FQGNSA. CDR3 size: 16 residues. Trimming stripped 5 bases from V and 0 bases from J, with 16 bases between. The CDR3 region is CASSQMYSRANYGYTF. The CDR3 region has the DNA TGTGCCAGCAGCCAGATGTACAGCAGAGCTAACTATGGCTACACCTTC.

A few counts support this clonotype. V is TRBV5-1 and J is TRBJ2-3, with D tentatively TRBD1 (5 bases). Germline V lookup: CDR1 SGHRS, CDR2 YFSETQ. Trimming shortened V by 3 bases and J by 6 bases, and 11 bases separated the two germline ends. This CDR3 contains 13 residues. In DNA, the CDR3 is TGCGCCAGCAGCTATCAGGGTTCCGATACGCAGTATTTT. Its translation: CASSYQGSDTQYF.

The chain couples TRBV20-1 to TRBJ2-3; D remains unclear. Germline CDR1 and CDR2: DFQATT and SNEGSKA (reference sequence). The germline V and J ends were trimmed by 4 bases and 3 bases, with 8 bases remaining between them. This CDR3 is 12 amino acids long. The CDR3 nucleotides read TGCAGTGCTATTGTTGGTACAGATACGCAGTATTTT. This encodes CSAIVGTDTQYF.

This clonotype has a handful of counts. The chain carries TRBV27 and TRBJ2-3; possible D gene TRBD2, 6 bases. The CDR3 runs to 14 residues. V was clipped by 8 bases and J by 3 bases, with 15 bases between them. The germline V gene encodes CDR1 MNHEY and CDR2 SMNVEV (reference sequence). In DNA form, the CDR3 reads TGTGCCAGCTCCCGGGGGATATTAACAGATACGCAGTATTTT. It translates to CASSRGILTDTQYF.

The chain carries TRBV4-3 and TRBJ2-6; D gene uncertain. CDR1 LGHNA and CDR2 YSLEER come from the germline V gene. Trimming shortened V by 2 bases and J by 1 base, and 9 bases separated the two germline ends. The CDR3 is 16 residues long. In DNA form, the CDR3 reads TGCGCCAGCAGCCAACATCACGAATCTGGGGCCAACGTCCTGACTTTC. It yields the protein CASSQHHESGANVLTF.

This sequence joins TRBV24-1 and TRBJ2-1; the D gene is possibly TRBD2 (7 bases). Trimming stripped 3 bases from V and 6 bases from J, with 17 bases between. This CDR3 is built from 16 residues. Per germline, CDR1 KGHDR and CDR2 SFDVKD. CDR3 coding DNA: TGTGCCACCAGTGATCCGGGGGGCAATGTGAGCAATGAGCAGTTCTTC. It specifies CATSDPGGNVSNEQFF.

The genes are TRBV10-3 and TRBJ2-1; TRBD2 matches at 12 bases. The CDR3 consists of 17 residues. CDR1 is ENHRY, CDR2 SYGVKD, per germline. Losses at the gene ends were 6 bases for V and 5 bases for J; bases not matched to a gene: 11. The CDR3 is CAISSTSGGPRDNEQFF. In nucleotides, the CDR3 is TGTGCCATCAGCTCGACTAGCGGGGGACCTCGTGACAATGAGCAGTTCTTC.

For this clonotype: Germline is not matched at one junction end, which may reflect a read error. J is TRBJ2-2 and V is TRBV5-1; D may match TRBD1 or TRBD2 (6 bases each). The CDR3 has 17 residues. Looked up from germline, CDR1 is SGHRS and CDR2 is YFSETQ. DNA for the CDR3: TGCGCCAGCAGCTTGTTGGTTCGGGGGACAAACACCGGGGAGCGGTTTTTT. Translation: CASSLLVRGTNTGERFF.

This chain links TRBV29-1 with TRBJ1-1, with D uncertain. Germline V lookup: CDR1 SQVTM, CDR2 ANQGSEA. CDR3 size: 13 residues. With 5 bases removed from V and 8 bases from J, the gap between germline ends came to 18 bases. CDR3 sequence: CSVSGLADLEAFF. The CDR3 DNA follows: TGCAGCGTTAGTGGCTTGGCAGACTTAGAAGCTTTCTTT.

The chain recombines TRBV2 with TRBJ1-2; maybe TRBD1 (6 bases). Trimming pared 2 bases from V and 4 bases from J, leaving 14 bases between. CDR3 size: 15 residues. Germline CDR1 SNHLY, CDR2 FYNNEI. In DNA, the CDR3 is TGTGCCAGCAGTGAAAAGGGGGAGTCGGTCTATGGCTACACCTTC. This codes for CASSEKGESVYGYTF.